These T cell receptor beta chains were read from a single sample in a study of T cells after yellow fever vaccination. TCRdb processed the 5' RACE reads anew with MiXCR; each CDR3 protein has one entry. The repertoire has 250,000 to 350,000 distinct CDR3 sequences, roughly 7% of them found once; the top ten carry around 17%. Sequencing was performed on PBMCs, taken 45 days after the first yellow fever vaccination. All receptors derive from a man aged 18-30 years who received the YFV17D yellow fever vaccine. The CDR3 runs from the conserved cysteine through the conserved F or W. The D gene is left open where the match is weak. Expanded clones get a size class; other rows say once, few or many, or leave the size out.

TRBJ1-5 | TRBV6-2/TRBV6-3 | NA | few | CASSQTGRAANQPQHF | TGTGCCAGCAGTCAGACCGGCAGGGCCGCCAATCAGCCCCAGCATTTT
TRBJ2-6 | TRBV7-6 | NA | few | CASSLDGAGGANVLTF | TGTGCCAGCAGCTTAGACGGGGCGGGTGGGGCCAACGTCCTGACTTTC
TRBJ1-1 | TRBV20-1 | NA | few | CSARAPEAFF | TGCAGTGCTAGAGCCCCTGAAGCTTTCTTT
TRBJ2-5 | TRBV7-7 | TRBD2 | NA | CASSRAGTSDWGETQYF | TGTGCCAGCAGCCGAGCCGGGACTAGCGATTGGGGAGAGACCCAGTACTTC
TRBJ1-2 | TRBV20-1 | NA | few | CSARVDGITYGYTF | TGCAGTGCTAGAGTGGACGGTATAACCTATGGCTACACCTTC
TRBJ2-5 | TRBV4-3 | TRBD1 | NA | CASSQGPVGQGKETQYF | TGCGCCAGCAGCCAAGGCCCCGTAGGACAGGGGAAAGAGACCCAGTACTTC
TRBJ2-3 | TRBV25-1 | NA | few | CASSEFRVEWDTQYF | TGTGCCAGCAGTGAATTCCGGGTCGAATGGGATACGCAGTATTTT
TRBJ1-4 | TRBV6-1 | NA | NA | CASSTFSGNEKLFF | TGTGCCAGCTCTACTTTCTCGGGAAATGAAAAACTGTTTTTT
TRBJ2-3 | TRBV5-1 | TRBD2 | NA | CASSLFGGEPDTQYF | TGCGCCAGCAGCTTGTTCGGGGGGGAGCCAGATACGCAGTATTTT
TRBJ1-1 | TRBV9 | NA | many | CASSVDSMNTEAFF | TGTGCCAGCAGCGTAGACAGCATGAACACTGAAGCTTTCTTT
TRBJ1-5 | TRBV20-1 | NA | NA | CSAATGASNQPQHF | TGCAGTGCTGCGACAGGAGCTAGCAATCAGCCCCAGCATTTT
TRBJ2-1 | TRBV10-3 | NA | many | CAITYSDIYNEQFF | TGTGCCATCACCTATAGTGATATCTACAATGAGCAGTTCTTC
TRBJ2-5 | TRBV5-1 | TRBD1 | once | CASSIGTGVETQYF | TGCGCCAGCAGCATTGGGACAGGGGTAGAGACCCAGTACTTC
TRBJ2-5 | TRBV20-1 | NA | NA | CSARPILETQYF | TGCAGTGCTAGACCCATCCTGGAGACCCAGTACTTC
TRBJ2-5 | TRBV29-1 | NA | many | CSVQSHGLETQYF | TGCAGCGTTCAATCCCACGGTTTGGAGACCCAGTACTTC
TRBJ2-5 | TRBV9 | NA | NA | CASSVATPGAQETQYF | TGTGCCAGCAGCGTAGCTACACCGGGGGCTCAAGAGACCCAGTACTTC
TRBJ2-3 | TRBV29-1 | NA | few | CSVLSDTQYF | TGCAGCGTTTTGTCAGATACGCAGTATTTT
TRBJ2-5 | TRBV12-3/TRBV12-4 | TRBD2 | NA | CASTSTGTSGQETQYF | TGTGCCAGCACCAGTACCGGGACTAGCGGCCAAGAGACCCAGTACTTC
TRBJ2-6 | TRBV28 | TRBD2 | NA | CASSNPGGISGANVLTF | TGTGCCAGCAGTAACCCGGGAGGGATCTCTGGGGCCAACGTCCTGACTTTC
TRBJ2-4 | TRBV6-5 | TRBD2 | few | CASSYSFLGLKNIQYF | TGTGCCAGCAGTTACTCCTTCTTGGGACTAAAAAACATTCAGTACTTC
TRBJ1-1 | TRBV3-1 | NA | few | CASSHHRDGTEAFF | TGTGCCAGCAGCCACCACAGGGATGGGACTGAAGCTTTCTTT
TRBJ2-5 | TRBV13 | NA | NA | CASSLGRGAGETQYF | TGTGCCAGCAGCTTGGGCCGGGGGGCCGGCGAGACCCAGTACTTC
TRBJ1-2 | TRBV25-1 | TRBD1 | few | CASSEYRAGGYIGYTF | TGTGCCAGCAGTGAATACCGGGCAGGGGGATATATTGGCTACACCTTC
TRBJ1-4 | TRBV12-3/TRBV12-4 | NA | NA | CASGPGGLVKLFF | TGTGCCAGCGGTCCGGGAGGCTTGGTGAAACTGTTTTTT
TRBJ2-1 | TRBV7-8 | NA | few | CASSGSWSGRTEYNEQFF | TGTGCCAGCAGCGGTTCGTGGAGCGGCAGGACTGAGTACAATGAGCAGTTCTTC
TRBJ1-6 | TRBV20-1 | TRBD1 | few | CSARPRDRNSYNSPLHF | TGCAGTGCTAGACCCCGGGACAGGAACTCCTATAATTCACCCCTCCACTTT
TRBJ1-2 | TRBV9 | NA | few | CASGRQVSREGYTF | TGTGCCAGCGGAAGACAGGTCTCCAGGGAGGGCTACACCTTC
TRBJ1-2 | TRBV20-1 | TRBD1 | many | CSAPDRDLGYTF | TGCAGTGCTCCAGACAGGGATCTTGGCTACACCTTC
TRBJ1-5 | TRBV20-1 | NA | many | CSAPPVGGNYQPQHF | TGCAGTGCCCCACCTGTTGGGGGGAATTACCAGCCCCAGCATTTT
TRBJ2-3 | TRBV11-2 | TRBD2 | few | CASSLGGDYTDTQYF | TGTGCCAGCAGCTTAGGGGGGGACTACACAGATACGCAGTATTTT
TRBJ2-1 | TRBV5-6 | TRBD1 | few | CASSWATGNNEQFF | TGTGCCAGCAGCTGGGCGACAGGGAACAATGAGCAGTTCTTC
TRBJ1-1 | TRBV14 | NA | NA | CASSQARLNLNTEAFF | TGTGCCAGCAGCCAAGCTCGCTTAAACTTGAACACTGAAGCTTTCTTT
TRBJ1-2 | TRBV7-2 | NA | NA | CASSRAITANYGYTF | TGTGCCAGCAGTCGCGCGATTACCGCTAACTATGGCTACACCTTC
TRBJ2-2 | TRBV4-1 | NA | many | CASSSPGAGELFF | TGCGCCAGCAGCTCCCCGGGGGCCGGGGAGCTGTTTTTT
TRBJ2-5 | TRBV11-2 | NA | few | CATGMRGNGQGETQYF | TGTGCCACCGGAATGAGGGGGAACGGCCAGGGTGAGACCCAGTACTTC
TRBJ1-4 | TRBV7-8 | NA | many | CASSFPGVKEKLFF | TGTGCCAGCAGCTTTCCAGGGGTTAAGGAAAAACTGTTTTTT
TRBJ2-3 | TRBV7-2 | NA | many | CASSRNRDTQYF | TGTGCCAGCAGCAGAAACAGGGATACGCAGTATTTT
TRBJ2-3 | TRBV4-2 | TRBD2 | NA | CASSLKTSGATDTQYF | TGTGCCAGCAGCCTCAAGACTAGCGGGGCAACAGATACGCAGTATTTT
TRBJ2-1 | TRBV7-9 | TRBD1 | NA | CASSLWGDRGRYNEQFF | TGTGCCAGCAGCTTGTGGGGAGACAGGGGGAGATACAATGAGCAGTTCTTC
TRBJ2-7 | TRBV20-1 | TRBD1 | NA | CSAPGTAGWQYF | TGCAGTGCCCCCGGGACAGCCGGATGGCAGTACTTC
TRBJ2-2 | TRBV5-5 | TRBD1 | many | CASSLGGRTGDTGELFF | TGTGCCAGCAGCTTGGGAGGTCGGACAGGGGACACCGGGGAGCTGTTTTTT
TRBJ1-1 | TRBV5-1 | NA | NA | CASKKGTPNTEDFF | TGCGCCAGCAAGAAGGGGACCCCGAACACTGAAGATTTCTTT
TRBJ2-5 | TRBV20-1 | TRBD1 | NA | CSANPGQHQETQYF | TGCAGTGCAAATCCGGGACAGCACCAAGAGACCCAGTACTTC
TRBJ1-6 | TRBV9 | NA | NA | CASSVAQGGNSPLHF | TGTGCCAGCAGCGTCGCCCAGGGCGGCAATTCACCCCTCCACTTT
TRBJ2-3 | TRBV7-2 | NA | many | CASSVPDRTDTQYF | TGTGCCAGCAGCGTGCCTGACAGAACAGATACGCAGTATTTT
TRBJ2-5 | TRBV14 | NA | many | CASSQDGTYPTQYF | TGTGCCAGCAGCCAAGATGGGACCTACCCTACCCAGTACTTC
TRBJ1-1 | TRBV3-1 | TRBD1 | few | CASSLPTGGSTEAFF | TGTGCCAGCAGCCTCCCAACAGGGGGCTCTACTGAAGCTTTCTTT
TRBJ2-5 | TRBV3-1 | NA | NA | CASSSLGATGKETQYF | TGTGCCAGCAGCTCGCTAGGTGCGACCGGCAAAGAGACCCAGTACTTC
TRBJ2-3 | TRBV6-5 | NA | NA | CASSYSGTQYF | TGTGCCAGCAGTTACTCGGGCACGCAGTATTTT
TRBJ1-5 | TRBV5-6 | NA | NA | CASSAGTTRVGPQHF | TGTGCCAGCAGCGCCGGGACAACTCGAGTAGGGCCCCAGCATTTT
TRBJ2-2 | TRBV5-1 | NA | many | CASTDSGSTGELFF | TGCGCCAGCACCGATAGCGGTTCCACCGGGGAGCTGTTTTTT
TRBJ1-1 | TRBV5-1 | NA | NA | CASSLAGVPEAFF | TGCGCCAGCAGCTTGGCCGGAGTCCCTGAAGCTTTCTTT
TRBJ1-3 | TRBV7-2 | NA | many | CASTRGDASGNTIYF | TGTGCCAGCACCCGTGGGGACGCCTCTGGAAACACCATATATTTT
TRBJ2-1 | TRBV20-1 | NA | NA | CSARDNSLYNEQFF | TGCAGTGCTAGAGATAACAGCCTCTACAATGAGCAGTTCTTC
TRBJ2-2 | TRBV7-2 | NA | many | CASSTRGGELFF | TGTGCCAGCAGCACCCGAGGGGGGGAGCTGTTTTTT